The source of this TCR beta chain is a study of T cells expressing NK-cell markers. Study at large: Repertoires of TCR beta were obtained from T cells sorted as CD3+CD56+NKG2C+, CD3+CD56+NKG2C- and CD3+CD56-NKG2C+.

This CDR3 region has 18 residues. The germline V gene encodes CDR1 DFQATT and CDR2 SNEGSKA (reference sequence). Comment on this clonotype: Its antigen is not known.

TCRdb re-called the 5' RACE reads; one entry per CDR3 protein, DNA not given. The sample yields about 460,000 distinct CDR3 sequences, of which the top ten take up approximately 1.4%. The study, taken as a whole, reports: Once again these clonotypes came out on top in the CD3+CD56-NKG2C+ fraction of several donors.

This sequence joins TRBV20-1 and TRBJ2-1; TCRdb's D gene call, TRBD2, goes unchecked for lack of DNA. The sequenced material came from blood T cells: a sorted CD56 or NKG2C T cell subset, CD4+ or CD8+ T cells, or bulk PBMC T cells (not recorded which). This sequence originates from a woman aged 50 to 60 in good health. CDR3: CSASGGLARISSYNEQFF.